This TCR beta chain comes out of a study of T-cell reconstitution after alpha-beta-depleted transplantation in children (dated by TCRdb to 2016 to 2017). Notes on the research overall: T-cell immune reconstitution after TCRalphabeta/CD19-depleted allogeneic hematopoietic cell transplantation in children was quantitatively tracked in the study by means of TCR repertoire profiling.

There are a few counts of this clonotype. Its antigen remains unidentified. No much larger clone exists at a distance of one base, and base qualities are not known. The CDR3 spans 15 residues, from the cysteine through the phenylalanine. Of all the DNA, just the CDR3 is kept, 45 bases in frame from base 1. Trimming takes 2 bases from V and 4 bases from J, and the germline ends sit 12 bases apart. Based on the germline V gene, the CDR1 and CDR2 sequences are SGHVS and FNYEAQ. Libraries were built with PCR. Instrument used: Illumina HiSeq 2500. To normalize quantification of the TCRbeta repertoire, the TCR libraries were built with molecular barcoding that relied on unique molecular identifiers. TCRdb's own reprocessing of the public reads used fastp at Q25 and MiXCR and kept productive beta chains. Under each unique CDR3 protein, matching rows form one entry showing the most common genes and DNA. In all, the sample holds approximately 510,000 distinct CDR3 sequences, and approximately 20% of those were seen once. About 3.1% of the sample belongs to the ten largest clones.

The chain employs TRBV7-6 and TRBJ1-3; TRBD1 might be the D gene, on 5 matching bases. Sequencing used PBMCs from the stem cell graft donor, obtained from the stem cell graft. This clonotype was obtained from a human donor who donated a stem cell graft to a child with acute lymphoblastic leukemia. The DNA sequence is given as TGTGCCAGCAGCTTAACAACAGGTCTAGGAAACACCATATATTTT. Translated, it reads CASSLTTGLGNTIYF.